This T cell receptor (beta chain) emerged from a study of cytomegalovirus exposure and HLA in healthy donors. Study observations and caveats: Most TCR sequences showed up rarely, but some public TCRs showed up in many donors. DRB1 showed the most TCR associations and HLA-C the fewest in a later analysis, as rates varied by HLA locus. CMV antigen specificity was confirmed in vitro for a few CMV-associated chains.

The donors (healthy individuals) were bone marrow donors. On this clone itself: Antigen specificity is unknown.

The V gene's germline CDR1 is ENHRY and CDR2 SYGVKD. V lost 0 bases, J lost 4 bases, and 11 bases lay in between. There are 15 residues in the CDR3. In the PCR, 60 Vbeta and 13 Jbeta primers were used. TCRdb keeps only in-frame clones here, not all; method: immunoSEQ multiplex PCR. Here the sample spans around 130,000 clones, more than 80% being singletons. The receptor was derived from a young woman in good health and CMV-seropositive. The sample consisted of PBMCs. The V and J genes are TRBV10-3 and TRBJ2-3; possibly TRBD2 for D (6 bases). CDR3 amino acids: CAISESTGDADTQYF. The CDR3 bases are TGTGCCATCAGTGAGTCGACGGGGGATGCAGATACGCAGTATTTT.